This T cell receptor beta chain is drawn from a study of T-cell reconstitution after alpha-beta-depleted transplantation in children. Comment on this clonotype: Antigen specificity is unknown.

This CDR3 has 12 residues. V shed 9 bases and J shed 10 bases, with 16 bases lying between them. Germline V CDR1 and CDR2: SNHLY, FYNNEI. Preparation of the TCRbeta library used unique molecular identifiers. TCRdb passed the PCR reads through MiXCR, listing each CDR3 protein once. The table has just over 950,000 distinct CDR3 sequences, around 30% seen once. Study-wide points: The main origin of T-cell counts and diversity one year after transplant was newly produced T cells.

The genes are TRBV2 and TRBJ2-1; unclear D gene. The source was PBMCs, mostly from graft donor cells, collected 360 days after TCRalphabeta/CD19-depleted stem cell transplant. The TCR sequence derives from a boy under three years old who had a stem cell transplant for SCID, so the T cells may come from the graft donor. CDR3 in DNA: TGTGCCAGTCAGAGACCGGGCCTAGAGCAGTTCTTC. This gives the protein CASQRPGLEQFF.